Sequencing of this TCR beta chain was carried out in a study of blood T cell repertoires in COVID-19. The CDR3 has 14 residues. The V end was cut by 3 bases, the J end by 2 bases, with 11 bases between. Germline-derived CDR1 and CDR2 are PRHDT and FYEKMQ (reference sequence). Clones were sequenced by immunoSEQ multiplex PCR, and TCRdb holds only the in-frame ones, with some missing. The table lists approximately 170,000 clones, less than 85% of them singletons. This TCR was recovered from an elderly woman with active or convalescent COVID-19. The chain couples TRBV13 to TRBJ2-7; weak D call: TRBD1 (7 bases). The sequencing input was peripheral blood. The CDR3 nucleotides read TGTGCCAGCAGCTTGGGACAGCGGGCCTACGAGCAGTACTTC. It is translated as CASSLGQRAYEQYF.